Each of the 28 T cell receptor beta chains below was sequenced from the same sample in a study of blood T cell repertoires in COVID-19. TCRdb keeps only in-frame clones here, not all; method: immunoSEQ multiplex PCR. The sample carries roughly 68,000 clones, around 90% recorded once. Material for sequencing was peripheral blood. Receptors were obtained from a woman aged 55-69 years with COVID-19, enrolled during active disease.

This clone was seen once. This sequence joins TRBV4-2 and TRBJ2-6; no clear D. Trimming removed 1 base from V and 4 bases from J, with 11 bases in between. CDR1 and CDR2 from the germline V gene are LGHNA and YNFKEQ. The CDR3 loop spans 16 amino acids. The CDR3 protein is CASSQVMATGANVLTF. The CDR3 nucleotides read TGTGCCAGCAGCCAAGTCATGGCGACAGGGGCCAACGTCCTGACTTTC.

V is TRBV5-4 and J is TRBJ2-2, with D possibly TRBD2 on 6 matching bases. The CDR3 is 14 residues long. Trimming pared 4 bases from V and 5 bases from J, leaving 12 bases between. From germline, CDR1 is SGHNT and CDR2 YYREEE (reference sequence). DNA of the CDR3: TGTGCCAGCAGCCGCTCCGGGGGAACCGGGGAGCTGTTTTTT. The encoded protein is CASSRSGGTGELFF.

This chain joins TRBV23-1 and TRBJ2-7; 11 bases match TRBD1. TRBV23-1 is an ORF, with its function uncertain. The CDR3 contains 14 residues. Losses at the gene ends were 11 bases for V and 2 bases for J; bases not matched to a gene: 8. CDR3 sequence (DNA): TGCGCCGCTTCCCGGGACAGGGGGACCTACGAGCAGTACTTC. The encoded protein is CAASRDRGTYEQYF.

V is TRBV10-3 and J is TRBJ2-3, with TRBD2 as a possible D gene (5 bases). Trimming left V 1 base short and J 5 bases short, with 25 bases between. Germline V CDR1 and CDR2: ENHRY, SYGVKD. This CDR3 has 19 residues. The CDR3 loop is CAISELEFMAREGEDTQYF. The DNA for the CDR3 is TGTGCCATCAGTGAGTTGGAGTTCATGGCCCGCGAGGGTGAAGATACGCAGTATTTT.

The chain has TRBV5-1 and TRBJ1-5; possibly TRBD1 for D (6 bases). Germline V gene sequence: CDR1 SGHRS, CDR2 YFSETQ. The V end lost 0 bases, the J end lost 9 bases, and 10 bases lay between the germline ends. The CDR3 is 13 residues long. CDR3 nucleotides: TGCGCCAGCAGCTTGGAGGGGGACCGGCCCCAGCATTTT. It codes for CASSLEGDRPQHF.

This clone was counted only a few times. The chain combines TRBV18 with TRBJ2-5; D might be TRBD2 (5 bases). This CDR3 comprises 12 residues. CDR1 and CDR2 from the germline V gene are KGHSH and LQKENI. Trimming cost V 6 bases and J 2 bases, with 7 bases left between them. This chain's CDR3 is CASSPGQETQYF. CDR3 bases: TGTGCCAGCTCCCCGGGACAAGAGACCCAGTACTTC.

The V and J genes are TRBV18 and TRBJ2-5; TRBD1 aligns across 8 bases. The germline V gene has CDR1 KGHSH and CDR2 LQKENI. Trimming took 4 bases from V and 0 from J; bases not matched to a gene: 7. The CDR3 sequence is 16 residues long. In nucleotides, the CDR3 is TGTGCCAGCTCACTCCTCAGACAGGGGAACCAAGAGACCCAGTACTTC. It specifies CASSLLRQGNQETQYF. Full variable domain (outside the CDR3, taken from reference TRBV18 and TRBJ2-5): NAGVMQNPRHLVRRRGQEARLRCSPMKGHSHVYWYRQLPEEGLKFMVYLQKENIIDESGMPKERFSAEFPKEGPSILRIQQVVRGDSAAYFCASSLLRQGNQETQYFGPGTRLLVL.

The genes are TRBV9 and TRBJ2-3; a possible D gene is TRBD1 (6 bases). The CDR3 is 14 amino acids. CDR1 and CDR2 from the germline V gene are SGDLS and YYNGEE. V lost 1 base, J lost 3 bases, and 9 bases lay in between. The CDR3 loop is CASSVRQDTDTQYF. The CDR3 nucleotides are TGTGCCAGCAGCGTAAGACAGGATACAGATACGCAGTATTTT.

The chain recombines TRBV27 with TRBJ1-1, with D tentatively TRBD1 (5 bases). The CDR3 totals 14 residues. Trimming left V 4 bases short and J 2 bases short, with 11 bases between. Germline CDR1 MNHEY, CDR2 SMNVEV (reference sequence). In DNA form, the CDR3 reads TGTGCCAGCAGTTATCAGGGCCCAAACACTGAAGCTTTCTTT. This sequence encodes CASSYQGPNTEAFF.

CDR3 in amino acids: CASSLDRVSTEAFF. CDR3 in DNA: TGTGCCAGCAGTTTAGACAGGGTAAGCACTGAAGCTTTCTTT. The gene calls are TRBV2 and TRBJ1-1; 7 bases match TRBD1. J was trimmed by 4 bases and V by 5 bases; bases with no gene match: 7. Germline CDR1 is SNHLY and CDR2 is FYNNEI. The CDR3 runs to 14 residues.

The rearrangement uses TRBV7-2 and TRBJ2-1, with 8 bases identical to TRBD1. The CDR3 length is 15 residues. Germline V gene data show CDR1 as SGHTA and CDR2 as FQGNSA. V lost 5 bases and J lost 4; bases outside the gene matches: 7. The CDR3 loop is CASSVHRGSYNEQFF. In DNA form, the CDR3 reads TGTGCCAGCAGCGTGCACAGGGGGTCATACAATGAGCAGTTCTTC.

CDR3: CASSLKAGVADTQYF. The DNA for the CDR3 is TGTGCCAGCAGCTTGAAGGCAGGGGTGGCAGATACGCAGTATTTT. The chain uses TRBV5-5 and TRBJ2-3; a possible D gene is TRBD1 (6 bases). V was pared by 1 base and J by 4 bases, with 13 bases between. Germline V gene sequence: CDR1 SGHKS, CDR2 YYEKEE (reference sequence). The CDR3 length is 15 residues.

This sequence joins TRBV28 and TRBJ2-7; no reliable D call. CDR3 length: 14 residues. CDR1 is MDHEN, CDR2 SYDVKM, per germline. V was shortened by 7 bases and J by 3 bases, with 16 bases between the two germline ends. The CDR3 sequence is CASTRDSVIYEQYF. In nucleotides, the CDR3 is TGTGCCAGCACTCGTGATTCGGTTATCTACGAGCAGTACTTC. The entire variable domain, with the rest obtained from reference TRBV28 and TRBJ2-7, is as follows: DVKVTQSSRYLVKRTGEKVFLECVQDMDHENMFWYRQDPGLGLRLIYFSYDVKMKEKGDIPEGYSVSREKKERFSLILESASTNQTSMYLCASTRDSVIYEQYFGPGTRLTVT.

The CDR3 DNA is TGTGCCAGCAGCTACTCAGGACAGGGGAGGGAGCAGTACTTC. Translated: CASSYSGQGREQYF. The V call is TRBV7-9, the J call TRBJ2-7; TRBD1 matches 9 bases. The V and J ends lost 4 bases and 7 bases, in that order; junction bases with no gene match: 8. Germline CDR1 is SEHNR and CDR2 is FQNEAQ (reference sequence). The CDR3 runs 14 residues.

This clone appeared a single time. The CDR3 region has the DNA TGTGCCAGCAGCTTGGTCGGGGGGGCCGTTTCAGATACGCAGTATTTT. Protein: CASSLVGGAVSDTQYF. The chain couples TRBV7-2 to TRBJ2-3; 8 positions match TRBD2. CDR1 is SGHTA, CDR2 FQGNSA, per germline. The CDR3 covers 16 residues. The V and J ends lost 3 bases and 4 bases, in that order; junction bases with no gene match: 9.

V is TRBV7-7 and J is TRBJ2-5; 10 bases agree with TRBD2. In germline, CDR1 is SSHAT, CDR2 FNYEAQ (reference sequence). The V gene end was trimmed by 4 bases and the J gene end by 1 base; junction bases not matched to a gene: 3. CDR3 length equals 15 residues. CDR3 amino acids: CASSSASGGQETQYF. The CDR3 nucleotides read TGTGCCAGCAGCTCGGCTAGCGGGGGCCAAGAGACCCAGTACTTC.

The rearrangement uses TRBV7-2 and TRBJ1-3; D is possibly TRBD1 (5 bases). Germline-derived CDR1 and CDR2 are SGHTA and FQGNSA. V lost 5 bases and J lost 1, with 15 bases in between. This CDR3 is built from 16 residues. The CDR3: CASSPGDPRSGNTIYF. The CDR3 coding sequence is TGTGCCAGCAGCCCGGGGGACCCCCGGTCTGGAAACACCATATATTTT.

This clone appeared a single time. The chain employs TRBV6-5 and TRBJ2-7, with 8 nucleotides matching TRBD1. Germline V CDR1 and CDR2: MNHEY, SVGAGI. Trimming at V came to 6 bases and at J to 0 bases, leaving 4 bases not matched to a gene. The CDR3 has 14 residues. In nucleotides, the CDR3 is TGTGCCAGCAGGCCAGGACAGGGCTCCTACGAGCAGTACTTC. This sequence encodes CASRPGQGSYEQYF.

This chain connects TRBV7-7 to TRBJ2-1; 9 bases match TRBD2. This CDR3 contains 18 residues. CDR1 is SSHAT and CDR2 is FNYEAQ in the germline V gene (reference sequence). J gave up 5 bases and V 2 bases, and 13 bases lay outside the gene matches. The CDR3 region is CASSLQPSGAGGHNEQFF. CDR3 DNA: TGTGCCAGCAGCTTACAACCCAGTGGAGCGGGGGGCCACAATGAGCAGTTCTTC.

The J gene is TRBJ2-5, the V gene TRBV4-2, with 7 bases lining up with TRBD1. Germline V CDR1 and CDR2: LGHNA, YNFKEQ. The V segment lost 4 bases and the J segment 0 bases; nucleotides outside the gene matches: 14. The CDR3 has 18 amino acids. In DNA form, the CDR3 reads TGTGCCAGCAGCCTAAACCTGAACAGGGGTACGTACCAAGAGACCCAGTACTTC. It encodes CASSLNLNRGTYQETQYF.

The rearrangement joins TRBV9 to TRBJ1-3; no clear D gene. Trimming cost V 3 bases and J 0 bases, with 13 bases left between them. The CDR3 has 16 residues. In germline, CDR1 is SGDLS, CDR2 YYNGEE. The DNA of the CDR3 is TGTGCCAGCAGCGCCGACTCGGCAAGCTCTGGAAACACCATATATTTT. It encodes CASSADSASSGNTIYF. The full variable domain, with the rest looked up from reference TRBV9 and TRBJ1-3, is DSGVTQTPKHLITATGQRVTLRCSPRSGDLSVYWYQQSLDQGLQFLIQYYNGEERAKGNILERFSAQQFPDLHSELNLSSLELGDSALYFCASSADSASSGNTIYFGEGSWLTVV.

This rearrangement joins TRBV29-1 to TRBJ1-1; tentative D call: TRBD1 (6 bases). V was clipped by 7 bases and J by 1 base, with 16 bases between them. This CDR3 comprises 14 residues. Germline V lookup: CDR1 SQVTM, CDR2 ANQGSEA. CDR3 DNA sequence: TGCAGCGCTCTTATAGGGACACCGAACACTGAAGCTTTCTTT. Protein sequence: CSALIGTPNTEAFF.

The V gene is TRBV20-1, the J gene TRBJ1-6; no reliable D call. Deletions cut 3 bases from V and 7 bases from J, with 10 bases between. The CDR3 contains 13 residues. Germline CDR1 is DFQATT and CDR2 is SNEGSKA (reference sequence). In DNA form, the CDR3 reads TGCAGTGCTAGTGTCGGGGTAAATTCACCCCTCCACTTT. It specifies CSASVGVNSPLHF.

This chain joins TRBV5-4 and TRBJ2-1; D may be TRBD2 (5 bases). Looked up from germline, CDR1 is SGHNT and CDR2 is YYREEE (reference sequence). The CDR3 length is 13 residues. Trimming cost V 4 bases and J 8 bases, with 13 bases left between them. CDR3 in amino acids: CASSPGLSYEQFF. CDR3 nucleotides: TGTGCCAGCAGCCCAGGACTCAGCTATGAGCAGTTCTTC. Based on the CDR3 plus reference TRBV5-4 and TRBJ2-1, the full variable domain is ETGVTQSPTHLIKTRGQQVTLRCSSQSGHNTVSWYQQALGQGPQFIFQYYREEENGRGNFPPRFSGLQFPNYSSELNVNALELDDSALYLCASSPGLSYEQFFGPGTRLTVL.

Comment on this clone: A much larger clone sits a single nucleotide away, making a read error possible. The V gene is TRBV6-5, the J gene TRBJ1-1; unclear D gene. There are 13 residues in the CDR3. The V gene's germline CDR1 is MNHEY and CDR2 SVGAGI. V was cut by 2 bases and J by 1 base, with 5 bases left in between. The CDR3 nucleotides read TGTGCCAGCAGTTACCCCGGGAACACTGAAGCTTTCTTT. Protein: CASSYPGNTEAFF.

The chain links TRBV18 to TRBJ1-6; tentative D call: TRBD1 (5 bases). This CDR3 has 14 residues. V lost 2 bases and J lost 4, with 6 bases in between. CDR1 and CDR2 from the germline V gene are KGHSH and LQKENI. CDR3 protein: CASSPTGYNSPLHF. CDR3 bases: TGTGCCAGCTCACCAACAGGTTATAATTCACCCCTCCACTTT.

DNA for the CDR3: TGTGCCAGCAGCACAGATAGCGGGAGGGCAGTGACCCAGTACTTC. It translates to CASSTDSGRAVTQYF. The chain recombines TRBV9 with TRBJ2-5, with 11 positions matching TRBD2. J gave up 7 bases and V 4 bases, and 9 bases lay outside the gene matches. The CDR3 totals 15 residues. Germline CDR1 reads SGDLS; CDR2 reads YYNGEE.

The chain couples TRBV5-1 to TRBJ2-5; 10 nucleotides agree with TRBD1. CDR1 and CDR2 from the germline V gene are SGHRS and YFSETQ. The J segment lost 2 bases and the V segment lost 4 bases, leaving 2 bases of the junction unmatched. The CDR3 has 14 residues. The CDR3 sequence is CASSVGQGQETQYF. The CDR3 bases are TGCGCCAGCAGCGTGGGACAGGGGCAAGAGACCCAGTACTTC.